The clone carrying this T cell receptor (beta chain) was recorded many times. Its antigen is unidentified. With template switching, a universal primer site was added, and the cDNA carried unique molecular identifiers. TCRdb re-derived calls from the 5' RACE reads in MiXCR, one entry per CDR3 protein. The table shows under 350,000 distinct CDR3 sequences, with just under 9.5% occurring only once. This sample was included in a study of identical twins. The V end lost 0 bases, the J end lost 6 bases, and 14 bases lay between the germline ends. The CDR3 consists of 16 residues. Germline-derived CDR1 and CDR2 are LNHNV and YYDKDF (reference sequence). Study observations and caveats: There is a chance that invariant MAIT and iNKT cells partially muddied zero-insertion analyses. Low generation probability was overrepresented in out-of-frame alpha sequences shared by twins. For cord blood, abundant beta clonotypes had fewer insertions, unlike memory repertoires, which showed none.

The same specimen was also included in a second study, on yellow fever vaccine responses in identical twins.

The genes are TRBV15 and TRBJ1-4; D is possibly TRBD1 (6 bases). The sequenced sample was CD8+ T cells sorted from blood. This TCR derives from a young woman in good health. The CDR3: CATSRDIWTDDEKLFF. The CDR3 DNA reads TGTGCCACCAGCAGAGATATCTGGACAGATGATGAAAAACTGTTTTTT.